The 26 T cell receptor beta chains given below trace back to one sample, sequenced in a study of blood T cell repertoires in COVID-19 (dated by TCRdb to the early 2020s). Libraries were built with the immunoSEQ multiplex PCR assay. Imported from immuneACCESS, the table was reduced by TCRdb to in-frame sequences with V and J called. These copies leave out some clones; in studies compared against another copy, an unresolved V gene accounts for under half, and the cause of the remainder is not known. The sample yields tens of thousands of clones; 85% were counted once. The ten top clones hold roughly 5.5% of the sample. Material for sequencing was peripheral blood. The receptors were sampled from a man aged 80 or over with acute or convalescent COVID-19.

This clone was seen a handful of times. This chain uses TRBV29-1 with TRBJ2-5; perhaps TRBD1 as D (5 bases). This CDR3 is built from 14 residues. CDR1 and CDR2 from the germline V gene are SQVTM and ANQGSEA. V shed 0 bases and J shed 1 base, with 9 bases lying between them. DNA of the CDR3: TGCAGCGTTGAAGATCCACAGGTCCAAGAGACCCAGTACTTC. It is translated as CSVEDPQVQETQYF. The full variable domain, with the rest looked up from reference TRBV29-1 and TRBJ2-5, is SAVISQKPSRDICQRGTSLTIQCQVDSQVTMMFWYRQQPGQSLTLIATANQGSEATYESGFVIDKFPISRPNLTFSTLTVSNMSPEDSSIYLCSVEDPQVQETQYFGPGTRLLVL.

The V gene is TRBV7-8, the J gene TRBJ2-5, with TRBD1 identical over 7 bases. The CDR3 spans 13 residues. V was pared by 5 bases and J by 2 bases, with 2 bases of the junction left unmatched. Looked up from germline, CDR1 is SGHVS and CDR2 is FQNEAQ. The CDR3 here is CASSPGQQETQYF. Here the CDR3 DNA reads TGTGCCAGCAGCCCGGGACAGCAAGAGACCCAGTACTTC.

The CDR3 loop is CASSPRTGIGETQYF. For the CDR3, the DNA is TGTGCCAGCAGTCCTAGGACAGGGATCGGGGAGACCCAGTACTTC. V is TRBV28 and J is TRBJ2-5; 8 bases map to TRBD1. This CDR3 has 15 residues. Losses at the gene ends were 5 bases for V and 5 bases for J; bases not matched to a gene: 10. From germline, CDR1 is MDHEN and CDR2 SYDVKM.

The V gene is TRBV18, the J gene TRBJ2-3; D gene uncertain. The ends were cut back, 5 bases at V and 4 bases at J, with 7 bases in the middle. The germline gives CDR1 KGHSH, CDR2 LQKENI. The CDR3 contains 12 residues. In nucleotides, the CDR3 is TGTGCCAGCTCAACTGGGCCAGATACGCAGTATTTT. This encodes CASSTGPDTQYF.

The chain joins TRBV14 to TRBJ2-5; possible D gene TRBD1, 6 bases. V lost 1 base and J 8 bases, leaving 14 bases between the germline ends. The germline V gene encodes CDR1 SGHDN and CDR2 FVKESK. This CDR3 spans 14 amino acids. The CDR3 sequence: CASSQGTVLGTQYF. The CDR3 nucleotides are TGTGCCAGCAGCCAAGGGACAGTCCTTGGAACCCAGTACTTC.

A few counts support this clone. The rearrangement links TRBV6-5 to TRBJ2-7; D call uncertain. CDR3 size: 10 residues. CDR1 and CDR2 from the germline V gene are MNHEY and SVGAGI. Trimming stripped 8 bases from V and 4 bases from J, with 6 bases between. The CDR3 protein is CASGHYEQYF. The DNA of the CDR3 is TGTGCCAGCGGGCATTACGAGCAGTACTTC.

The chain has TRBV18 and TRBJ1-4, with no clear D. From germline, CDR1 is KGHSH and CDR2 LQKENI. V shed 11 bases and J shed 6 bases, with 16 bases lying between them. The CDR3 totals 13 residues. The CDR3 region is CASAGFGDEKLFF. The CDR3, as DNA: TGTGCCTCCGCGGGATTTGGTGATGAAAAACTGTTTTTT.

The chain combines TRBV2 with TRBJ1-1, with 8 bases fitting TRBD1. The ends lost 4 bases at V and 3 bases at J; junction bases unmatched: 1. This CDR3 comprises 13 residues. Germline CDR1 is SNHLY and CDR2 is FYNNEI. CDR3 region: CASSVQGDTEAFF. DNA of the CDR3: TGTGCCAGCAGTGTACAGGGGGACACTGAAGCTTTCTTT.

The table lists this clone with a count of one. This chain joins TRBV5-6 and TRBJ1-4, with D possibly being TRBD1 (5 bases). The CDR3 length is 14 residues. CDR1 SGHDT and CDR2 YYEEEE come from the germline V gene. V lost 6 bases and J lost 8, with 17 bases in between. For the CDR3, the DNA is TGTGCCAGCACACCGGCAGGGTCAAGGGAAAAACTGTTTTTT. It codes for CASTPAGSREKLFF.

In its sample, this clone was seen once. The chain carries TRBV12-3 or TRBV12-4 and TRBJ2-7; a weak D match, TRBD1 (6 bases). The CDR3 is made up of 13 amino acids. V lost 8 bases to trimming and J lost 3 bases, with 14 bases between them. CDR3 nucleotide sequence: TGTGCCAGCCGGGCAGGGACAAACTACGAGCAGTACTTC. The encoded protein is CASRAGTNYEQYF.

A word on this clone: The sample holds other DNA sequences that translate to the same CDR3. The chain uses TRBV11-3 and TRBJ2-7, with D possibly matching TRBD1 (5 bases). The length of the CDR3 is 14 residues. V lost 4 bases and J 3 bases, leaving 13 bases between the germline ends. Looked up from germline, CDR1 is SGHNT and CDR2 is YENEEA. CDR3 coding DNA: TGTGCCAGCAGCTCGGACAAGAGGTACTACGAGCAGTACTTC. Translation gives CASSSDKRYYEQYF.

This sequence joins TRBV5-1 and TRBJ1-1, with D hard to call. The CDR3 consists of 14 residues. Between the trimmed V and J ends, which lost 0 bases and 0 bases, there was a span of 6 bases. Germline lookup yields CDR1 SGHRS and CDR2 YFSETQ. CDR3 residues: CASSLVAMNTEAFF. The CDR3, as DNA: TGCGCCAGCAGCTTGGTTGCGATGAACACTGAAGCTTTCTTT.

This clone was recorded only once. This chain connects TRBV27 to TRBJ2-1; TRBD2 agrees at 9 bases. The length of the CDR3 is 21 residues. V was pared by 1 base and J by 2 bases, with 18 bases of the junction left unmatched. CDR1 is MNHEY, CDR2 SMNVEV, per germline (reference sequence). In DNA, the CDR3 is TGTGCCAGCAGTTTATTTCCCCCAGCAGCGGGGGGCGGCAAGGCCTACAATGAGCAGTTCTTC. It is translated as CASSLFPPAAGGGKAYNEQFF.

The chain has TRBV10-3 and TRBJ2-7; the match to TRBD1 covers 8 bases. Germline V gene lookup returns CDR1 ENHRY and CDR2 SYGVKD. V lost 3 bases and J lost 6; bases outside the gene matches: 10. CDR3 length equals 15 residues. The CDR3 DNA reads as TGTGCCATCAGTGATCCCCGACAGGGGATGGGCGAGCAGTACTTC. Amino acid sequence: CAISDPRQGMGEQYF.

CDR3 nucleotide sequence: TGTGCCAGTAGTATAGAGGGAGGGGGCAATCAGCCCCAGCATTTT. Amino acid sequence: CASSIEGGGNQPQHF. The J gene is TRBJ1-5, the V gene TRBV19, with TRBD1 as a possible D gene (5 bases). CDR1 and CDR2 (germline): LNHDA, SQIVND (reference sequence). V was shortened by 0 bases and J by 2 bases, with 8 bases between the two germline ends. CDR3 length: 15 residues.

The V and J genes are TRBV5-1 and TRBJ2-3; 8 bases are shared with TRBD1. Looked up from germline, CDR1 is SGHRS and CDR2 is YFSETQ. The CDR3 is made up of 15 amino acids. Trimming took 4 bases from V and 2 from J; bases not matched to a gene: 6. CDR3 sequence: CASSIRQGNTDTQYF. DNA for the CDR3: TGCGCCAGCAGCATCCGACAGGGGAACACAGATACGCAGTATTTT.

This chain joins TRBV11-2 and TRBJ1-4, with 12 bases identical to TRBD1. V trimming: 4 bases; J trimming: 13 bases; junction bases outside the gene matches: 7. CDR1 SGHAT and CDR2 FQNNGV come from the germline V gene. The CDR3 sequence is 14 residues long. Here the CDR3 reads CASSSGTGGLRLFF. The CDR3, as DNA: TGTGCCAGCAGCTCCGGGACAGGGGGCCTTCGACTGTTTTTT.

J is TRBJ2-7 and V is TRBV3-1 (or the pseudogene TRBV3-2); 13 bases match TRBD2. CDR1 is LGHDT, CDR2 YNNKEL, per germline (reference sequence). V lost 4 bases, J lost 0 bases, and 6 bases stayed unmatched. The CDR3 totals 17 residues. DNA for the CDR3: TGTGCCAGCAGCCGAAAAGGGACTAGCGGGGCCTCCTACGAGCAGTACTTC. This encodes CASSRKGTSGASYEQYF.

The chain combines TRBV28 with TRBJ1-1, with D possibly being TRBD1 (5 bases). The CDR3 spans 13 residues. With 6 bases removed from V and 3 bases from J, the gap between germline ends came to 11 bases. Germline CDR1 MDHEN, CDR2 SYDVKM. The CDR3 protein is CASRRTRYTEAFF. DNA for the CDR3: TGTGCCAGCAGGCGGACACGATACACTGAAGCTTTCTTT.

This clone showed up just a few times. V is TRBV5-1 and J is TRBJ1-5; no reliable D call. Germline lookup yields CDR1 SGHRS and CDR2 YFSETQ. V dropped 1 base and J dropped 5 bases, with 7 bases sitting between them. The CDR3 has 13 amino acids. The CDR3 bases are TGCGCCAGCAGCTTGTTCCAGGATCAGCCCCAGCATTTT. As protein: CASSLFQDQPQHF.

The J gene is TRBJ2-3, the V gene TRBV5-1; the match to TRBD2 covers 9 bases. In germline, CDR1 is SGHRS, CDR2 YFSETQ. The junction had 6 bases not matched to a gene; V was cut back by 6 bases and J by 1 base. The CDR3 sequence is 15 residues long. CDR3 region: CASNSGRVGTDTQYF. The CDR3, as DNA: TGCGCCAGCAATAGCGGGAGAGTGGGCACAGATACGCAGTATTTT.

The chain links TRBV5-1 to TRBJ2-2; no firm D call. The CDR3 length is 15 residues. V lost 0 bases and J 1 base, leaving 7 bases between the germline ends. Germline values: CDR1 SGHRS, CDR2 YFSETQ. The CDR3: CASSLVGQNTGELFF. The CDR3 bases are TGCGCCAGCAGCTTGGTTGGGCAGAACACCGGGGAGCTGTTTTTT.

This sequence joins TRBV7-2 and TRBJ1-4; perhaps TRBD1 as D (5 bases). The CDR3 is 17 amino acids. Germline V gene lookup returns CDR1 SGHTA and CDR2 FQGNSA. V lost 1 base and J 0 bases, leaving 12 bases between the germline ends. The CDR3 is CASSLGGAIATNEKLFF. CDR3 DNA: TGTGCCAGCAGCTTAGGGGGCGCCATTGCAACTAATGAAAAACTGTTTTTT.

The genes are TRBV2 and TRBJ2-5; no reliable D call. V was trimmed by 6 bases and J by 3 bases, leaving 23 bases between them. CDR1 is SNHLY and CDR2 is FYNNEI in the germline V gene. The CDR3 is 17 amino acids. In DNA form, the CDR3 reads TGTGCCAGCAGGAGAGATCGCTGGGCTGGCCCGGAAGAGACCCAGTACTTC. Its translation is CASRRDRWAGPEETQYF.

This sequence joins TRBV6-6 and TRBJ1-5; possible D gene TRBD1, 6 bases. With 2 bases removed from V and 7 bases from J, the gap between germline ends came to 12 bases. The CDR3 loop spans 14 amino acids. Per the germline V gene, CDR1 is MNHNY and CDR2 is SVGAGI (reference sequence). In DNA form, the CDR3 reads TGTGCCAGCAGTTACGGGGGGGCTGGGCAGCCCCAGCATTTT. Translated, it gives CASSYGGAGQPQHF.

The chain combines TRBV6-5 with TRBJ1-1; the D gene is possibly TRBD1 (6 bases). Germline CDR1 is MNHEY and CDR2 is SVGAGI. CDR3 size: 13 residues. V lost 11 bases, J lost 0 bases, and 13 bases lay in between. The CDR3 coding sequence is TGTGCCGGAGAGGGGGGGTTGAACACTGAAGCTTTCTTT. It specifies CAGEGGLNTEAFF.